These 23 T cell receptor beta chains share one sample of origin, sequenced in a study of beta chain features in type 1 diabetes. Expressed TCRB transcripts were sequenced, since all the RNA that had been isolated was reverse transcribed. The repertoire was sequenced with immunoSEQ multiplex PCR; TCRdb's copy has only in-frame clones and lacks some. The profile shows over 700,000 clones, 15% to 20% of them singletons. The sample consisted of naive CD4+ T cells from blood. These receptors all come from a woman under 30 in good health.

The rearrangement joins TRBV5-1 to TRBJ2-3, with D hard to call. From germline, CDR1 is SGHRS and CDR2 YFSETQ. This CDR3 contains 15 residues. Trimming cost V 1 base and J 1 base, with 10 bases left between them. The CDR3 sequence is CASSLFADRTDTQYF. Written as DNA, the CDR3 is TGCGCCAGCAGCTTGTTCGCGGATCGCACAGATACGCAGTATTTT.

This clone was detected only a few times. V is TRBV15 and J is TRBJ2-4; D is ambiguous. The CDR3 spans 13 residues. Trimming pared 1 base from V and 9 bases from J, leaving 10 bases between. CDR1 and CDR2 (germline): LNHNV, YYDKDF (reference sequence). The CDR3 sequence: CATSRALPSIQYF. In nucleotides, the CDR3 is TGTGCCACCAGCAGAGCCCTTCCCTCCATTCAGTACTTC.

The J gene is TRBJ1-2, the V gene TRBV2, with D perhaps matching TRBD1 (5 bases). Germline V gives CDR1 SNHLY, CDR2 FYNNEI. Trimming took off 6 bases at V and 6 bases at J, with 17 bases between the two ends. The CDR3 consists of 14 residues. CDR3 sequence reads: CASRAGTNSDGYTF. DNA for the CDR3: TGTGCCAGCAGGGCCGGGACTAATTCCGATGGCTACACCTTC.

The rearrangement links TRBV11-2 to TRBJ2-4; D perhaps matches TRBD1 (6 bases). Germline V gene sequence: CDR1 SGHAT, CDR2 FQNNGV. CDR3 length equals 16 residues. V was cut by 4 bases and J by 4 bases, with 17 bases left in between. This CDR3 reads CASSWGRGSGKNIQYF. The CDR3 coding sequence is TGTGCCAGCAGCTGGGGGCGCGGGTCGGGTAAAAACATTCAGTACTTC.

This clone was observed a few times. The CDR3 DNA reads TGTGCCAGCAGTCCCTATAGGGTACTCCTGTTTTTT. Residues: CASSPYRVLLFF. V and J are TRBV28 and TRBJ2-2; D call uncertain. Trimming left V 5 bases short and J 14 bases short, with 15 bases between. This CDR3 contains 12 residues. Germline lookup yields CDR1 MDHEN and CDR2 SYDVKM.

In its sample, this clone was seen a few times. This chain joins TRBV18 and TRBJ1-4; 7 nucleotides match TRBD1. The germline CDR1 and CDR2 sequences are KGHSH and LQKENI. The CDR3 runs 15 residues. The ends lost 1 base at V and 8 bases at J; junction bases unmatched: 7. CDR3 nucleotide sequence: TGTGCCAGCTCACCACGGGAAGGGGGCGGAGAAAAACTGTTTTTT. It encodes CASSPREGGGEKLFF.

This chain connects TRBV4-3 to TRBJ2-7, with D tentatively TRBD1 (5 bases). V lost 0 bases, J lost 3 bases, and 12 bases lay in between. Germline CDR1 and CDR2: LGHNA and YSLEER. This CDR3 region has 15 residues. The CDR3 spells CASSQDPGKDYEQYF. The CDR3 coding sequence is TGCGCCAGCAGCCAAGACCCAGGGAAAGACTACGAGCAGTACTTC.

This clone was seen a handful of times. The rearrangement uses TRBV4-2 and TRBJ1-5; TRBD1 aligns across 8 bases. The CDR3 spans 14 residues. V trimming: 1 base; J trimming: 7 bases; junction bases outside the gene matches: 3. The V gene's germline CDR1 is LGHNA and CDR2 YNFKEQ. CDR3 amino acids: CASSQGSGGQPQHF. DNA for the CDR3: TGTGCCAGCAGCCAAGGGTCAGGGGGCCAGCCCCAGCATTTT.

A few counts support this clone. The chain is built from TRBV4-1 and TRBJ1-1, with TRBD1 matching over 9 bases. V shed 1 base and J 10 bases; nucleotides not matched to a gene: 10. The CDR3 is made up of 15 amino acids. CDR1 MGHRA and CDR2 YSYEKL come from the germline V gene. CDR3 region: CASSQAFRTGDGAFF. CDR3 in DNA: TGCGCCAGCAGCCAAGCTTTCCGGACAGGGGATGGAGCTTTCTTT.

The chain links TRBV19 to TRBJ2-5; tentatively, D is TRBD1 (5 bases). The germline V gene encodes CDR1 LNHDA and CDR2 SQIVND (reference sequence). This CDR3 comprises 14 residues. V lost 0 bases to trimming and J lost 4 bases, with 9 bases between them. CDR3 in DNA: TGTGCCAGTAGTATAGATCTTGACAGAGAGACCCAGTACTTC. Protein product: CASSIDLDRETQYF. The variable domain in full, with the rest retrieved from reference TRBV19 and TRBJ2-5, is DGGITQSPKYLFRKEGQNVTLSCEQNLNHDAMYWYRQDPGQGLRLIYYSQIVNDFQKGDIAEGYSVSREKKESFPLTVTSAQKNPTAFYLCASSIDLDRETQYFGPGTRLLVL.

The rearrangement links TRBV20-1 to TRBJ2-3; D uncertain. CDR3 length equals 10 residues. CDR1 and CDR2 (germline): DFQATT, SNEGSKA (reference sequence). Trimming took 3 bases from V and 6 from J, leaving 4 bases between them. The CDR3 nucleotides read TGCAGTGCTAGGTGGGATACGCAGTATTTT. Residues: CSARWDTQYF.

Only a few counts were recorded for this clone. The rearrangement joins TRBV19 to TRBJ1-5; no clear D. This CDR3 region has 15 residues. Looked up from germline, CDR1 is LNHDA and CDR2 is SQIVND (reference sequence). V lost 7 bases, J lost 0 bases, and 13 bases lay in between. In DNA form, the CDR3 reads TGTGCCAGTACGGTAAGGGCAGATAGCAATCAGCCCCAGCATTTT. It specifies CASTVRADSNQPQHF.

There are a few counts of this clone. This sequence joins TRBV4-1 and TRBJ2-5, with D uncertain. CDR1 and CDR2 (germline): MGHRA, YSYEKL. The CDR3 extends over 15 amino acids. Trimming took off 4 bases at V and 4 bases at J, with 16 bases between the two ends. The chain's CDR3 is CASSRSLGSGETQYF. CDR3 bases: TGCGCCAGCAGCCGGAGTCTAGGGTCGGGAGAGACCCAGTACTTC.

This rearrangement joins TRBV7-9 to TRBJ1-1; D call uncertain. The CDR3 is 12 residues long. Trimming removed 5 bases from V and 6 bases from J, with 10 bases in between. Germline V gene data show CDR1 as SEHNR and CDR2 as FQNEAQ (reference sequence). The CDR3 region has the DNA TGTGCCAGCAGCCCCGGCAGCCCTGAAGCTTTCTTT. Its protein product is CASSPGSPEAFF.

The rearrangement links TRBV28 to TRBJ1-2, with D possibly matching TRBD1 (5 bases). V lost 8 bases and J 4 bases, leaving 20 bases between the germline ends. Germline CDR1 MDHEN, CDR2 SYDVKM. The CDR3 is 15 amino acids. The DNA for the CDR3 is TGTGCCAGCGGCCTCTCGCAGGGTCGGGGCTATGGCTACACCTTC. Its protein is CASGLSQGRGYGYTF.

The chain links TRBV19 to TRBJ2-1; D might be TRBD2 (6 bases). Germline V gene sequence: CDR1 LNHDA, CDR2 SQIVND (reference sequence). This CDR3 is built from 14 residues. V lost 2 bases and J lost 9, with 14 bases in between. The chain's CDR3 is CASSITSLSGEQFF. In DNA form, the CDR3 reads TGTGCCAGTAGTATAACTAGCCTGAGTGGTGAGCAGTTCTTC.

V gene TRBV6-1 combines with J gene TRBJ1-3; no clear D gene. This CDR3 has 13 residues. Germline loops: CDR1 MNHNS, CDR2 SASEGT. With 4 bases removed from V and 1 base from J, the gap between germline ends came to 5 bases. The CDR3 DNA reads as TGTGCCAGCAGTGGAGTTTCTGGAAACACCATATATTTT. Its protein product is CASSGVSGNTIYF.

This clone turned up a few times. V is TRBV13 and J is TRBJ2-1, with 12 positions matching TRBD2. Trimming took 5 bases from V and 2 from J; bases not matched to a gene: 13. The germline gives CDR1 PRHDT, CDR2 FYEKMQ (reference sequence). This CDR3 contains 19 residues. In nucleotides, the CDR3 is TGTGCCAGCAGCCAAGAAGGGACTAGCGGGCGCCGCGCCTACAATGAGCAGTTCTTC. It yields the protein CASSQEGTSGRRAYNEQFF.

This chain connects TRBV19 to TRBJ1-2, with a tentative D call TRBD1 (6 bases). V dropped 10 bases and J dropped 6 bases, with 18 bases sitting between them. Germline V gene data show CDR1 as LNHDA and CDR2 as SQIVND (reference sequence). The CDR3 spans 13 residues. Here the CDR3 reads CATKQGDLNGYTF. CDR3 coding DNA: TGTGCCACCAAACAGGGTGATTTAAATGGCTACACCTTC.

This sequence joins TRBV6-6 and TRBJ2-1, with 11 bases fitting TRBD2. Germline V CDR1 and CDR2: MNHNY, SVGAGI (reference sequence). Trimming at V came to 7 bases and at J to 7 bases, leaving 3 bases not matched to a gene. The CDR3 length is 13 residues. CDR3 nucleotides: TGTGCCAGCAAGATAGCGGGGGGGAATGAGCAGTTCTTC. Amino acids: CASKIAGGNEQFF.

This clone was counted between two and nine times. The rearrangement joins TRBV2 to TRBJ2-3; no definite D call. CDR1 is SNHLY, CDR2 FYNNEI, per germline. CDR3 length: 13 residues. Trimming shortened V by 1 base and J by 5 bases, and 7 bases separated the two germline ends. The CDR3 region has the DNA TGTGCCAGCAGTGAAGGGGGAAAAGATACGCAGTATTTT. This gives the protein CASSEGGKDTQYF. Filled out from reference TRBV2 and TRBJ2-3, the complete variable domain reads EPEVTQTPSHQVTQMGQEVILRCVPISNHLYFYWYRQILGQKVEFLVSFYNNEISEKSEIFDDQFSVERPDGSNFTLKIRSTKLEDSAMYFCASSEGGKDTQYFGPGTRLTVL.

This sequence joins TRBV7-2 and TRBJ2-3, with 7 bases matching TRBD2. With 5 bases clipped from V and 5 bases from J, the junction kept 13 bases outside the gene matches. The CDR3 is made up of 16 amino acids. Germline lookup yields CDR1 SGHTA and CDR2 FQGNSA. DNA for the CDR3: TGTGCCAGCAGCCAACAGTCTGGGGGAGGGATAGATACGCAGTATTTT. This encodes CASSQQSGGGIDTQYF.

Comment on this clone: This sample also contains other DNA sequences that code for the same CDR3. This chain joins TRBV6-1 and TRBJ1-5, with a tentative D call TRBD1 (6 bases). Trimming stripped 3 bases from V and 4 bases from J, with 7 bases between. CDR1 is MNHNS, CDR2 SASEGT, per germline. This CDR3 contains 13 residues. The CDR3 DNA follows: TGTGCCAGCAGTGAGCAGGGGAATCAGCCCCAGCATTTT. This translates into CASSEQGNQPQHF.